Only a few counts were recorded for the clone carrying this TCR beta chain. Losses at the gene ends were 3 bases for V and 8 bases for J; bases not matched to a gene: 9. The length of the CDR3 is 14 residues. Germline loops: CDR1 MNHEY, CDR2 SMNVEV (reference sequence). The sample is drawn from a study of identical twins. TCRdb recomputed calls from the 5' RACE reads with MiXCR, one row per CDR3 protein. The sample includes 1.5 million to 2 million distinct CDR3 sequences, around 29% of them seen just once. This chain connects TRBV27 to TRBJ1-2; 7 positions agree with TRBD1. This receptor was identified in a newborn girl in good health. Sequencing was performed on cord blood. The CDR3 sequence: CASSFFTTGEGYTF. In DNA, the CDR3 is TGTGCCAGCAGTTTCTTTACTACAGGGGAGGGCTACACCTTC.